These T cell receptor beta chains were read from a single sample in a study of shared clonotypes between healthy human individuals. Repertoires were generated with immunoSEQ multiplex PCR, while TCRdb's copy carries only in-frame clones and drops some. The data show approximately 1.5 million clones, about 98% seen once. The sequencing sample was made of naive CD4+ T cells sorted from blood. Receptors originate from a man aged 25 to 40 in good health. CDR3s include the opening cysteine and the closing phenylalanine or tryptophan. D genes are given only for firm matches. Rows may omit the clone size; those that give it use once, few, many or a size class.

>.|TRBJ1-4|TRBV28|.
CASSGSLNEKLFF
TGTGCCAGCAGTGGCAGTCTTAATGAAAAACTGTTTTTT
>.|TRBJ2-7|TRBV29-1|.
CSVKSAFGLIYEQYF
TGCAGCGTTAAGTCGGCTTTCGGACTGATCTACGAGCAGTACTTC
>TRBD1|TRBJ1-1|TRBV7-6|.
CASSFSPGQGASAFF
TGTGCCAGCAGCTTCAGTCCGGGACAGGGGGCTTCAGCTTTCTTT
>.|TRBJ1-2|TRBV28|.
CASSLRQLLGYGYTF
TGTGCCAGCAGTTTAAGGCAGCTCTTGGGCTATGGCTACACCTTC
>TRBD1|TRBJ1-4|TRBV25-1|once
CASSGSLGQGQGEKLFF
TGTGCCAGCAGTGGCTCGCTTGGACAGGGACAGGGTGAAAAACTGTTTTTT
>TRBD2|TRBJ2-2|TRBV9|.
CASSVAPGTSAGELFF
TGTGCCAGCAGCGTAGCTCCCGGGACTAGCGCCGGGGAGCTGTTTTTT
>.|TRBJ1-2|TRBV18|.
CASSPESSTYGYTF
TGTGCCAGCTCACCCGAAAGTAGTACCTATGGCTACACCTTC
>.|TRBJ2-1|TRBV7-2|.
CASSLRRGSSYNEQFF
TGTGCCAGCAGCTTGAGACGGGGGAGCTCCTACAATGAGCAGTTCTTC
>.|TRBJ1-5|TRBV7-9|.
CASSSLRDQPQHF
TGTGCCAGCAGCTCCCTGCGGGATCAGCCCCAGCATTTT
>TRBD1|TRBJ2-7|TRBV18|.
CASSQTGGSYEQYF
TGTGCCAGCTCACAAACAGGGGGCTCCTACGAGCAGTACTTC
>.|TRBJ1-4|TRBV7-9|.
CASSLSESWGAATNEKLFF
TGTGCCAGCAGCTTATCTGAGTCGTGGGGCGCAGCAACTAATGAAAAACTGTTTTTT
>TRBD2|TRBJ2-1|TRBV2|.
CASSLNSGSGEQFF
TGTGCCAGCAGCCTAAATAGCGGGAGCGGTGAGCAGTTCTTC
>.|TRBJ1-1|TRBV2|.
CASDQGLNTEAFF
TGTGCCAGCGATCAGGGATTGAACACTGAAGCTTTCTTT
>.|TRBJ2-1|TRBV4-2|.
CASSRSNSIDGDEQFF
TGTGCCAGCAGCCGCAGTAATTCCATTGACGGGGATGAGCAGTTCTTC
>.|TRBJ2-1|TRBV5-1|.
CASSLVSRLQFF
TGCGCCAGCAGCTTGGTTTCAAGGCTCCAGTTCTTC
>.|TRBJ1-4|TRBV6-1|.
CASSEQGRMWAKLFF
TGTGCCAGCAGTGAACAGGGGAGGATGTGGGCAAAACTGTTTTTT
>.|TRBJ1-5|TRBV5-1|.
CASSKDGNQPQHF
TGCGCCAGCAGCAAGGACGGAAATCAGCCCCAGCATTTT
>TRBD1|TRBJ1-1|TRBV9|.
CASSVGAGGDAFF
TGTGCCAGCAGCGTAGGGGCAGGGGGCGATGCTTTCTTT
>.|TRBJ2-3|TRBV10-3|.
CAISDPRLGNTQYF
TGTGCCATCAGTGACCCGCGACTGGGAAATACGCAGTATTTT
>.|TRBJ1-1|TRBV27|.
CASSLRQNTEAFF
TGTGCCAGCAGTTTACGACAGAACACTGAAGCTTTCTTT
>.|TRBJ1-2|TRBV25-1|once
CASSDNRDYGYTF
TGTGCCAGCAGTGACAACAGGGACTATGGCTACACCTTC
>.|TRBJ2-7|TRBV14|.
CASSHSTLILKEQYF
TGTGCCAGCAGCCATTCAACACTTATACTAAAGGAGCAGTACTTC
>.|TRBJ1-5|TRBV30|.
CAWSVDRANQPQHF
TGTGCCTGGAGTGTAGATAGGGCCAATCAGCCCCAGCATTTT
>.|TRBJ2-7|TRBV15|.
CATSREIQDGYEQYF
TGTGCCACCAGCAGGGAGATACAAGACGGATACGAGCAGTACTTC
>.|TRBJ2-3|TRBV4-3|.
CASGASFGTQYF
TGCGCCAGCGGAGCCTCCTTCGGTACGCAGTATTTT
>TRBD1|TRBJ1-2|TRBV7-2|once
CASSLETGIGYGYTF
TGTGCCAGCAGCTTAGAGACAGGGATCGGCTATGGCTACACCTTC
>TRBD2|TRBJ2-3|TRBV6-6|.
CASSGGLAGMTDTQYF
TGTGCCAGCAGTGGGGGACTAGCGGGGATGACAGATACGCAGTATTTT